Listed here are 26 T cell receptor beta chains from one sample, sequenced in a study of T cell changes during pregnancy in multiple sclerosis. The protocol was immunoSEQ multiplex PCR, while the TCRdb copy is restricted to in-frame clones and leaves out a portion. Of almost 50,000 clones in the sample, 94% were seen once. Sample: CD4+ T cells from peripheral blood mononuclear cells, taken in the third trimester of pregnancy. The receptors here all came from a female donor with multiple sclerosis, enrolled in a pregnancy study.

The V gene is TRBV7-3, the J gene TRBJ2-7; D ambiguous. Germline loops: CDR1 SGHTA, CDR2 FQGTGA. This CDR3 has 14 residues. V shed 2 bases and J shed 2 bases, with 10 bases lying between them. CDR3 in DNA: TGTGCCAGCAGCTTAGGTGGGCCCACCTACGAGCAGTACTTC. Translating gives CASSLGGPTYEQYF.

The gene calls are TRBV5-4 and TRBJ2-5; possibly TRBD2 for D (5 bases). Germline V gene sequence: CDR1 SGHNT, CDR2 YYREEE (reference sequence). CDR3 length: 13 residues. V was shortened by 0 bases and J by 5 bases, with 8 bases between the two germline ends. The CDR3 nucleotides read TGTGCCAGCAGCTTGGTTCGCGGGGAGACCCAGTACTTC. The encoded protein is CASSLVRGETQYF.

This clone appeared a single time. The gene calls are TRBV11-2 and TRBJ2-7, with TRBD1 matching over 7 bases. The V gene's germline CDR1 is SGHAT and CDR2 FQNNGV. The CDR3 spans 16 residues. V shed 4 bases, J shed 1 base, and the junction held 10 bases outside the gene matches. The DNA of the CDR3 is TGTGCCAGCAGCTCCCTTCTCGGGACAGATTCCTACGAGCAGTACTTC. Translated: CASSSLLGTDSYEQYF.

The gene calls are TRBV7-9 and TRBJ2-1; D ambiguous. Per germline, CDR1 SEHNR and CDR2 FQNEAQ (reference sequence). V was pared by 4 bases and J by 5 bases, with 12 bases between. CDR3 length equals 14 residues. In DNA form, the CDR3 reads TGTGCCAGCAGCTCCCCGCGAGTCGACAATGAGCAGTTCTTC. Protein sequence: CASSSPRVDNEQFF.

The chain carries TRBV19 and TRBJ1-4; no reliable D call. The CDR3 has 12 amino acids. Trimming left V 5 bases short and J 8 bases short, with 9 bases between. Germline CDR1 is LNHDA and CDR2 is SQIVND (reference sequence). CDR3 protein: CASSDSGEKLFF. CDR3 bases: TGTGCCAGTAGTGATTCCGGGGAAAAACTGTTTTTT.

V is TRBV18 and J is TRBJ2-7; 9 nucleotides line up with TRBD1. The CDR3 loop spans 15 amino acids. Germline trimming cut 5 bases from V and 2 bases from J; bases unmatched to any gene: 7. Germline V gene sequence: CDR1 KGHSH, CDR2 LQKENI. The CDR3 is CASSAIQGATYEQYF. The CDR3 DNA follows: TGTGCCAGCTCAGCCATACAGGGGGCCACCTACGAGCAGTACTTC.

V and J are TRBV30 and TRBJ1-5; a weak D match, TRBD1 (5 bases). V was clipped by 0 bases and J by 5 bases, with 11 bases between them. The CDR3 has 14 amino acids. Germline V gene lookup returns CDR1 GTSNPN and CDR2 SVGIG (reference sequence). The CDR3 nucleotides read TGTGCCTGGAGTGTACCAGGGCAGGATCAGCCCCAGCATTTT. Amino acids: CAWSVPGQDQPQHF.

The V and J genes are TRBV5-5 and TRBJ2-7; 7 nucleotides agree with TRBD1. The CDR3 has 12 residues. CDR1 SGHKS and CDR2 YYEKEE come from the germline V gene (reference sequence). Unmatched junction bases numbered 3, after V lost 3 bases and J lost 6 bases. The CDR3 is CASSSDRFEQYF. CDR3 nucleotides: TGTGCCAGCAGCTCGGACAGGTTCGAGCAGTACTTC. Using reference TRBV5-5 and TRBJ2-7 for the parts outside the CDR3, the full variable domain is DAGVTQSPTHLIKTRGQQVTLRCSPISGHKSVSWYQQVLGQGPQFIFQYYEKEERGRGNFPDRFSARQFPNYSSELNVNALLLGDSALYLCASSSDRFEQYFGPGTRLTVT.

The CDR3 region is CASSETASTDTQYF. CDR3 nucleotides: TGTGCCAGCAGTGAAACTGCTAGCACAGATACGCAGTATTTT. The rearrangement uses TRBV6-4 and TRBJ2-3; D is undetermined. This CDR3 has 14 amino acids. Deletions cut 3 bases from V and 0 bases from J, with 7 bases between. CDR1 and CDR2 from the germline V gene are MRHNA and SNTAGT.

This clone occurred once. This chain links TRBV28 with TRBJ2-5; D might be TRBD1 (7 bases). The germline V and J ends were trimmed by 4 bases and 1 base, with 13 bases remaining between them. Germline V gives CDR1 MDHEN, CDR2 SYDVKM. The length of the CDR3 is 15 residues. For the CDR3, the DNA is TGTGCCAGCAGTTACGGAGGGGACAGCCAAGAGACCCAGTACTTC. This codes for CASSYGGDSQETQYF.

The chain uses TRBV2 and TRBJ1-2; 7 positions agree with TRBD1. V lost 2 bases to trimming and J lost 3 bases; unmatched junction nucleotides: 3. From germline, CDR1 is SNHLY and CDR2 FYNNEI. CDR3 length: 14 residues. The CDR3 bases are TGTGCCAGCAGTGAAAGGGGGCGGGACTATGGCTACACCTTC. Protein product: CASSERGRDYGYTF.

The chain combines TRBV7-2 with TRBJ1-3, with unresolved D. The V end was cut by 7 bases, the J end by 5 bases, with 18 bases between. CDR3 length: 15 amino acids. Germline CDR1 reads SGHTA; CDR2 reads FQGNSA. The CDR3 protein is CASTDGSQARNTIYF. For the CDR3, the DNA is TGTGCCAGCACCGATGGGTCCCAGGCCAGAAACACCATATATTTT.

The chain has TRBV2 and TRBJ2-2; 14 bases agree with TRBD2. Germline V gives CDR1 SNHLY, CDR2 FYNNEI. The CDR3 is made up of 19 amino acids. Trimming took 8 bases from V and 0 from J; bases not matched to a gene: 11. The CDR3 nucleotides read TGTGCCAGCCTAGAAACGGGACTAGCGGGAGCGACGAACACCGGGGAGCTGTTTTTT. It encodes CASLETGLAGATNTGELFF.

This clone was observed a few times. The chain joins TRBV18 to TRBJ1-1; D is perhaps TRBD1 (6 bases). Looked up from germline, CDR1 is KGHSH and CDR2 is LQKENI. This CDR3 region has 13 residues. V dropped 6 bases and J dropped 3 bases, with 11 bases sitting between them. CDR3 residues: CASSQGLDTEAFF. CDR3 in DNA: TGTGCCAGCTCTCAGGGGCTCGACACTGAAGCTTTCTTT.

J is TRBJ2-5 and V is TRBV9; 9 bases align to TRBD2. V was clipped by 3 bases and J by 2 bases; unmatched bases: 5. CDR3 length: 15 amino acids. Germline values: CDR1 SGDLS, CDR2 YYNGEE. The DNA for the CDR3 is TGTGCCAGCAGCGATCGCGGGGGGGGTCAAGAGACCCAGTACTTC. Its protein product is CASSDRGGGQETQYF.

Only one count was recorded for this clone. CDR3 bases: TGTGCCAGCAGGGAAGCGGGAGTCCAAGAGACCCAGTACTTC. Translating it yields CASREAGVQETQYF. The chain uses TRBV28 and TRBJ2-5; TRBD2 agrees at 8 bases. The CDR3 has 14 amino acids. Looked up from germline, CDR1 is MDHEN and CDR2 is SYDVKM. With 6 bases clipped from V and 1 base from J, the junction kept 4 bases outside the gene matches. Supplemented by reference TRBV28 and TRBJ2-5, the full variable domain reads DVKVTQSSRYLVKRTGEKVFLECVQDMDHENMFWYRQDPGLGLRLIYFSYDVKMKEKGDIPEGYSVSREKKERFSLILESASTNQTSMYLCASREAGVQETQYFGPGTRLLVL.

The gene calls are TRBV6-4 and TRBJ2-4; D gene ambiguous. Per the germline V gene, CDR1 is MRHNA and CDR2 is SNTAGT. This CDR3 contains 13 residues. Deletions cut 5 bases from V and 9 bases from J, with 14 bases between. The CDR3 region has the DNA TGTGCCAGCAGTAACGACTGGCGAGGCATTCAGTACTTC. Its protein is CASSNDWRGIQYF.

The J gene is TRBJ2-2, the V gene TRBV7-3, with D perhaps matching TRBD2 (5 bases). Germline V gives CDR1 SGHTA, CDR2 FQGTGA. Trimming pared 1 base from V and 7 bases from J, leaving 7 bases between. The CDR3 length is 13 residues. The CDR3 reads CASSLRGDGELFF. The CDR3 DNA is TGTGCCAGCAGCTTAAGGGGAGACGGGGAGCTGTTTTTT.

The genes are TRBV27 and TRBJ1-5; D is unresolved. Deletions cut 7 bases from V and 2 bases from J, with 18 bases between. The CDR3 spans 16 residues. Per germline, CDR1 MNHEY and CDR2 SMNVEV (reference sequence). DNA for the CDR3: TGTGCCAGCAACCCGGGGAGGGTGAGGGGCAATCAGCCCCAGCATTTT. Its protein is CASNPGRVRGNQPQHF.

On this clone: At one boundary the junction diverges from the germline segment, which might be a read error. Other DNA sequences in the same sample also yield this CDR3. V usage is TRBV7-2 and J usage is TRBJ2-1; 15 bases line up with TRBD2. The CDR3 extends over 16 amino acids. Germline assignment: CDR1 SGHTA and CDR2 FQGNSA. The CDR3 DNA sequence: TGTGCCAGCAGCTCGCCGGGACTAGCGGGAGGCAATGAACAGTTCTTC. Translation gives CASSSPGLAGGNEQFF. The full variable domain, its missing parts supplied by reference TRBV7-2 and TRBJ2-1, is GAGVSQSPSNKVTEKGKDVELRCDPISGHTALYWYRQSLGQGLEFLIYFQGNSAPDKSGLPSDRFSAERTGGSVSTLTIQRTQQEDSAVYLCASSSPGLAGGNEQFFGPGTRLTVL.

J is TRBJ2-7 and V is TRBV7-9; 10 nucleotides align to TRBD2. The CDR3 consists of 15 residues. The V gene end was trimmed by 6 bases and the J gene end by 0 bases; junction bases not matched to a gene: 5. Germline CDR1 SEHNR, CDR2 FQNEAQ (reference sequence). The CDR3: CASSQLAGPSYEQYF. CDR3 coding DNA: TGTGCCAGCAGTCAACTAGCGGGGCCCTCCTACGAGCAGTACTTC.

This clone was found once. V and J are TRBV28 and TRBJ2-1; perhaps TRBD2 as D (5 bases). The CDR3 runs 16 residues. Trimming removed 3 bases at V and 3 bases at J, with 15 bases between. Per germline, CDR1 MDHEN and CDR2 SYDVKM. The CDR3: CASSFSARVGYNEQFF. CDR3 sequence (DNA): TGTGCCAGCAGTTTTTCGGCGCGGGTGGGCTACAATGAGCAGTTCTTC.

J is TRBJ1-5 and V is TRBV2; 8 nucleotides line up with TRBD1. The germline V gene encodes CDR1 SNHLY and CDR2 FYNNEI. V lost 2 bases to trimming and J lost 5 bases; unmatched junction nucleotides: 5. CDR3 length equals 15 residues. The CDR3 nucleotides are TGTGCCAGCAGTGAACAGGGGGCTGGGGATCAGCCCCAGCATTTT. Amino acid sequence: CASSEQGAGDQPQHF.

V and J are TRBV5-1 and TRBJ1-2, with 8 bases matching TRBD1. Per germline, CDR1 SGHRS and CDR2 YFSETQ. The CDR3 is 15 amino acids. With V trimmed by 0 bases and J by 2 bases, 3 bases remained unmatched. CDR3 region: CASSLEPGGNYGYTF. The CDR3, as DNA: TGCGCCAGCAGCTTGGAGCCAGGGGGCAACTATGGCTACACCTTC.

The chain couples TRBV7-2 to TRBJ2-7; a possible D gene is TRBD2 (6 bases). Trimming cost V 5 bases and J 5 bases, with 16 bases left between them. This CDR3 is 14 amino acids long. CDR1 and CDR2 from the germline V gene are SGHTA and FQGNSA. In DNA, the CDR3 is TGTGCCAGCAGCCTAGTCGGGGGACCCAACGAGCAGTACTTC. As protein: CASSLVGGPNEQYF. Together with reference TRBV7-2 and TRBJ2-7, the CDR3 gives the full variable domain: GAGVSQSPSNKVTEKGKDVELRCDPISGHTALYWYRQSLGQGLEFLIYFQGNSAPDKSGLPSDRFSAERTGGSVSTLTIQRTQQEDSAVYLCASSLVGGPNEQYFGPGTRLTVT.

The rearrangement links TRBV5-1 to TRBJ2-3; 7 bases align to TRBD1. The CDR3 is 14 residues long. In germline, CDR1 is SGHRS, CDR2 YFSETQ. V lost 4 bases to trimming and J lost 0 bases; unmatched junction nucleotides: 2. The chain's CDR3 is CASSMGQSTDTQYF. In DNA form, the CDR3 reads TGCGCCAGCAGCATGGGACAGAGCACAGATACGCAGTATTTT.